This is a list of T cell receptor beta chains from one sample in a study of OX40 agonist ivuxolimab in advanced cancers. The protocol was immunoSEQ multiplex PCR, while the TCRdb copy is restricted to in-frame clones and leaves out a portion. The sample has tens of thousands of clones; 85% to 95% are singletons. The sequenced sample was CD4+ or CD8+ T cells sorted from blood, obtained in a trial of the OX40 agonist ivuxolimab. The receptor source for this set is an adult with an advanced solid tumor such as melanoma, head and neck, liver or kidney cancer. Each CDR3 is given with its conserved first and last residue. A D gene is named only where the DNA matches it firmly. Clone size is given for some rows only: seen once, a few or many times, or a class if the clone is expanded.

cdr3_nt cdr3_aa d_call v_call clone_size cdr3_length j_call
TGTGCCAGCAGCTTTACCTCGGCGGGTGGATGGGAGCAGTTCTTC CASSFTSAGGWEQFF - TRBV11-3 - 15 TRBJ2-1
TGCGCCAGCAGCTTGTGGGTGACAGGAAACTCTGGAAACACCATATATTTT CASSLWVTGNSGNTIYF - TRBV5-1 - 17 TRBJ1-3
TGTGCCAGCAGCTTAGCGCCTGGACAGGGGCAGTTCTTC CASSLAPGQGQFF TRBD1 TRBV7-9 once 13 TRBJ2-1
TGTGCCAGCAGCTGGGACGGGCGGGGGGTCTACGAGCAGTACTTC CASSWDGRGVYEQYF TRBD2 TRBV7-2 - 15 TRBJ2-7
TGCGCCAGCAGTCCTGAGTGGGGGTACAATGAGCAGTTCTTC CASSPEWGYNEQFF - TRBV23-1 - 14 TRBJ2-1
TGTGCCAGCAGTTCATACGGGACGTCAGGGATCACTGAAGCTTTCTTT CASSSYGTSGITEAFF - TRBV6-5 once 16 TRBJ1-1
TGTGCCAGCAGGGATACCGGGACATATTCACCCCTCCACTTT CASRDTGTYSPLHF - TRBV28 - 14 TRBJ1-6
TGCGCCAGCAGCTTAACTTCTTTTGAGGAGCAGTACTTC CASSLTSFEEQYF - TRBV5-1 - 13 TRBJ2-7
TGTGCCAGCAGCTTGAGCATGGATACGCAGTATTTT CASSLSMDTQYF - TRBV7-6 - 12 TRBJ2-3
TGTGCCTGGAGTGTCGACCGCTACGAGCAGTACTTC CAWSVDRYEQYF - TRBV30 - 12 TRBJ2-7
TGTGCCAGTAGTATTCAGGACTCTACTAACTATGGCTACACCTTC CASSIQDSTNYGYTF - TRBV19 - 15 TRBJ1-2
TGCGCCAGCAGCTTATGGTTAGGCGGGGTGGACGAGCAGTACTTC CASSLWLGGVDEQYF - TRBV5-1 - 15 TRBJ2-7
TGTGCCAGCAGCTCAGGCGGGGGCACTGAAGCTTTCTTT CASSSGGGTEAFF - TRBV11-2 - 13 TRBJ1-1
TGTGCCAGCAGTTACTCGATACTAGCGGGATACAATGAGCAGTTCTTC CASSYSILAGYNEQFF TRBD2 TRBV6-5 - 16 TRBJ2-1
TGTGCCAGCAGAGGACAGGGCGACACCGGGGAGCTGTTTTTT CASRGQGDTGELFF TRBD1 TRBV7-3 - 14 TRBJ2-2
TGTGCCAGCAGCCCCCGGACGGGGATCGGGCAGTACTTC CASSPRTGIGQYF - TRBV11-3 - 13 TRBJ2-7
TGCGCCAGCAGCCAAGTTTCAGGGACATTAGGGGGCTACACCTTC CASSQVSGTLGGYTF - TRBV5-4 once 15 TRBJ1-2
TGTGCCAGCAGACATCGGGGGAGAGGAGAGACCCAGTACTTC CASRHRGRGETQYF - TRBV7-2 - 14 TRBJ2-5
TGTGCCAGCAGTTCCCCCACAGCGGGAGAAACAGATACGCAGTATTTT CASSSPTAGETDTQYF TRBD2 TRBV11-3 - 16 TRBJ2-3
TGTGCCAGTAGTACGGGAAGGGGGGTAATGAACACTGAAGCTTTCTTT CASSTGRGVMNTEAFF - TRBV19 - 16 TRBJ1-1
TGCGCCAGCAGCCGGTCGGAGGGCTTGAGGGAGCAGTACTTC CASSRSEGLREQYF - TRBV5-1 - 14 TRBJ2-7
TGTGCCAGCAGCTCTCGACTAGCGGGCCTGAAGTCCTACGAGCAGTACTTC CASSSRLAGLKSYEQYF TRBD2 TRBV7-2 once 17 TRBJ2-7
TGTGCCACTGGGTTAGCGGAAGAGACCCAGTACTTC CATGLAEETQYF - TRBV19 - 12 TRBJ2-5
TGTGCCGGAGGGACTAGCGGGAACACAGATACGCAGTATTTT CAGGTSGNTDTQYF TRBD2 TRBV7-9 - 14 TRBJ2-3
TGCGCCAGCAGCTTAGGGGGGAAGGATCAGCCCCAGCATTTT CASSLGGKDQPQHF - TRBV5-1 once 14 TRBJ1-5
TGTGCCAGCAGGGACAGGGGGAGCACTGAAGCTTTCTTT CASRDRGSTEAFF TRBD1 TRBV28 few 13 TRBJ1-1
TGTGCCAGCAGTAGGACCGGACTAGCGGTGGCCTCCTACAATGAGCAGTTCTTC CASSRTGLAVASYNEQFF TRBD2 TRBV7-8 - 18 TRBJ2-1
TGTGCCAGCAGCTCACTAGAACCCTACGAGCAGTACTTC CASSSLEPYEQYF - TRBV7-9 - 13 TRBJ2-7
TGTGCCAGCAGCCTGGGACGAAAAGAGACCCAGTACTTC CASSLGRKETQYF - TRBV27 - 13 TRBJ2-5
TGTGCCAGCCTTCGTAGACAGACCGAGCAGTACTTC CASLRRQTEQYF - TRBV6-1 - 12 TRBJ2-7
TGTGCCAGTAGTAGACCGTACGGACAGGAGTTCAATCAGCCCCAGCATTTT CASSRPYGQEFNQPQHF TRBD1 TRBV19 once 17 TRBJ1-5
TGTGCCAGCAGCCCCGTCCGGGATACGCAGTATTTT CASSPVRDTQYF - TRBV11-3 - 12 TRBJ2-3
TGTGCCAGCAGCTCTAACAGGGGTGGAGATACGCAGTATTTT CASSSNRGGDTQYF TRBD1 TRBV7-7 once 14 TRBJ2-3
TGTGCCAGCAGCTTAAGGGGACAGGCGAGTTCAGATACGCAGTATTTT CASSLRGQASSDTQYF TRBD1 TRBV7-2 - 16 TRBJ2-3
TGTGCCAGCAGCATCGGAAGCAATCAGCCCCAGCATTTT CASSIGSNQPQHF - TRBV2 - 13 TRBJ1-5
TGTGCCAGCAGGCCACTCACAGGGCGGGGGGAGACCCAGTACTTC CASRPLTGRGETQYF - TRBV28 - 15 TRBJ2-5
TGTGCCAGCAGCTTCGGCAGGGGGCTTGGGGGACGGGAGACCCAGTACTTC CASSFGRGLGGRETQYF TRBD1 TRBV11-3 - 17 TRBJ2-5
TGTGCCAGTAACAGAGACCTAAGCTCCTACGAGCAGTACTTC CASNRDLSSYEQYF - TRBV19 - 14 TRBJ2-7
TGTGCCACCAGCAGAGGACGGGTCGCGACAGGGGGTAATTCACCCCTCCACTTT CATSRGRVATGGNSPLHF TRBD1 TRBV15 - 18 TRBJ1-6
TGTGCCACAACCGGGACGGCAGAACCCGGGGAGCTGTTTTTT CATTGTAEPGELFF - TRBV10-3 - 14 TRBJ2-2
TGTGCCACCCAGGGAGGGAGCACCGGGGAGCTGTTTTTT CATQGGSTGELFF TRBD2 TRBV9 - 13 TRBJ2-2
TGTGCCAGCAGCGCCGGGACTGGGCAGGGAGAGACCCAGTACTTC CASSAGTGQGETQYF - TRBV9 - 15 TRBJ2-5
TGTGCCAGCAGGGGCGGATACCTGGGGAACACTGAAGCTTTCTTT CASRGGYLGNTEAFF - TRBV6-1 - 15 TRBJ1-1
TGCGCCAGCAGCGAATCCACAGGGGGGGAGACTGAAGCTTTCTTT CASSESTGGETEAFF TRBD1 TRBV5-1 - 15 TRBJ1-1
TGTGCCAGCAGCCTTTACTACGAGCAGTACTTC CASSLYYEQYF - TRBV5-6 - 11 TRBJ2-7
TGTGCCAGCAGCTCGACAGGGATGACTAATGAAAAACTGTTTTTT CASSSTGMTNEKLFF TRBD1 TRBV7-9 - 15 TRBJ1-4
TGTGCCAGCAGCCCCGGGACATGGGTTGACGGCTACACCTTC CASSPGTWVDGYTF - TRBV7-2 - 14 TRBJ1-2
TGTGCCAGTAGTAGGGTGGGGCTTGGGCTTGACGAGCAGTACTTC CASSRVGLGLDEQYF - TRBV19 - 15 TRBJ2-7
TGTGCCTGGAGTGTACAGCAGACCGGGGAGCTGTTTTTT CAWSVQQTGELFF - TRBV30 - 13 TRBJ2-2
TGTGCCAGCAGCTTAGGGGACTTGGGTAACAGGGTTAACAGGGAAGCTTTCTTT CASSLGDLGNRVNREAFF - TRBV7-9 - 18 TRBJ1-1
TGTGCCAGTAGTCTAGGGGACCAGGGCGGGTTCACTGAAGCTTTCTTT CASSLGDQGGFTEAFF - TRBV19 - 16 TRBJ1-1
TGTGCCAGCAGTCCACGGCCGGACAGTCTAGGCACAGATACGCAGTATTTT CASSPRPDSLGTDTQYF - TRBV27 - 17 TRBJ2-3